Here is one T cell receptor beta chain with its context. Antigen unknown. The table came from immunoSEQ multiplex PCR; TCRdb's copy has only in-frame clones and leaves some out. The data show some 150,000 clones, with 87% seen just once and 4.5% held by the top ten. This entry comes from a study of cytomegalovirus exposure and HLA in healthy donors. Germline V gene data show CDR1 as SNHLY and CDR2 as FYNNEI. Trimming pared 5 bases from V and 5 bases from J, leaving 13 bases between. CDR3 length: 13 amino acids. Study results and limitations: According to a subsequent analysis, TCR clusters identified in the first cohort showed a tendency to co-occur across the approximately 120 validation repertoires.

The chain uses TRBV2 and TRBJ2-7; D might be TRBD1 (6 bases). This TCR derives from a man aged 18 to 29 in good health and CMV-seropositive. The material sequenced was PBMCs. The DNA for the CDR3 is TGTGCCAGCAGTTGGTTACAGGGAAACGAGCAGTACTTC. This gives the protein CASSWLQGNEQYF.